This TCR beta chain stems from a study of CD8 T cells in ankylosing spondylitis. Notes on the study in general: Reportedly, significant enrichment of disease-linked clones occurred in matched ankylosing spondylitis synovial fluid. Within peripheral blood, clones linked to disease were CD8+ and relatively rare.

Looked up from germline, CDR1 is MNHEY and CDR2 is SMNVEV (reference sequence). The CDR3 totals 14 residues. Deletions cut 0 bases from V and 4 bases from J, with 9 bases between. A word on this clonotype: The antigen remains unidentified.

Scientists made TCR beta libraries using quantitative 5'-RACE with molecular barcodes. One entry per CDR3 protein results from TCRdb running MiXCR on the 5' RACE reads. The repertoire consists of 350,000 to 450,000 distinct CDR3 sequences, with 20% occurring once and the leading ten covering over 10%. The sequence came from a male donor with ankylosing spondylitis or in good health (not recorded which). The gene calls are TRBV27 and TRBJ2-5, with D possibly matching TRBD2 (6 bases). Material: blood, either unsorted or a sorted T cell fraction (not recorded which). CDR3 sequence (DNA): TGTGCCAGCAGTTTATCGGGGCGGGGAGAGACCCAGTACTTC. Translating it yields CASSLSGRGETQYF.